The rows below give T cell receptor beta chains drawn from one sample of a study of cytomegalovirus exposure and HLA in healthy donors. Data came from immunoSEQ multiplex PCR; TCRdb stores just in-frame clones and leaves some out. This repertoire includes about 130,000 clones. The specimen was PBMCs. These receptors came from a woman aged 60-70 years in good health and CMV-seronegative. The CDR3 runs from the conserved cysteine through the conserved F or W.

V gene	CDR3 protein
TRBV2	CASRDTPNTEAFF
TRBV6-5	CASSLTGGYTEAFF
TRBV20-1	CSATSTDTQYF
TRBV28	CASSLPSMNTEAFF
TRBV9	CASSVGGEQGYEQYF
TRBV27	CASSNPRGSDTQYF
TRBV11-2	CASSLAGTYQETQYF
TRBV6-6	CASSYTGGGGETQYF
TRBV5-5	CASSRARTGNEQFF
TRBV7-3	CASSLTEQGNGYTF
TRBV5-1	CASSPGQGSRLAEAFF
TRBV7-9	CASSKGDFNEQFF
TRBV6-1	CASSQLAVSETQYF
TRBV29-1	CSAGQGIGYEQYF
TRBV11-2	CASSDRTGGGYTF
TRBV5-1	CASSPTGNTEAFF
TRBV7-9	CASSSGETQYF
TRBV5-4	CASTNDRVYSGNTIYF
TRBV19	CASSSTGLRGGYTF
TRBV5-1	CASSLVGTSGDTQYF
TRBV6-5	CASSYRDRGYEQYF
TRBV6-1	CASRFREGSYEQYF
TRBV27	CASSLTQPTGELFF
TRBV6-1	CASSERNEQFF
TRBV30	CAWSGTVYYGYTF
TRBV19	CASSVSGTDYYGYTF
TRBV13	CASSSTGASYEQYF
TRBV6-6	CASSGLAAGIYEQYF